This is a list of T cell receptor beta chains from one sample in a study of blood T cell repertoires in COVID-19. Sequencing was performed with immunoSEQ multiplex PCR; in TCRdb, only in-frame clones are kept and a portion is missing. The data show over 300,000 clones, approximately 90% seen once. The material sequenced was PBMCs or T cells enriched from blood (not recorded which). The receptors were sampled from a woman in her thirties or forties who had recovered from COVID-19. CDR3s include the opening cysteine and the closing phenylalanine or tryptophan. The order of the fields is J gene, clone size, D gene, V gene, CDR3 DNA, CDR3 protein. D genes are given only for firm matches. Not every row has a clone size; where given, it reads once, few, many or a size class.

TRBJ2-7 | once | TRBD2 | TRBV5-1 | TGCGCCAGCAGCCCTCGGGAGGGGGGCAACGAGCAGTACTTC | CASSPREGGNEQYF
TRBJ2-1 | - | TRBD1 | TRBV7-2 | TGTGCCAGCAGCTTACCACGACAGGGGGGCAGATACAATGAGCAGTTCTTC | CASSLPRQGGRYNEQFF
TRBJ2-7 | - | - | TRBV19 | TGTGCCAGTAGCAATCTACGGGAGCAGTACTTC | CASSNLREQYF
TRBJ2-7 | - | TRBD2 | TRBV7-9 | TGTGCCAGCAGCCCCGAGTCGGGACTAACCTACGAGCAGTACTTC | CASSPESGLTYEQYF
TRBJ1-4 | - | - | TRBV10-1 | TGCGCCAGCAGTTCGCCCCAGAATGAAAAACTGTTTTTT | CASSSPQNEKLFF
TRBJ1-4 | - | - | TRBV7-9 | TGTGCCAGCAGCTTAGCACGGGGGGGCACTAATGAAAAACTGTTTTTT | CASSLARGGTNEKLFF
TRBJ1-1 | - | - | TRBV7-9 | TGTGCCAGCAGCTCGGAGGCCGGCACTGAAGCTTTCTTT | CASSSEAGTEAFF
TRBJ2-2 | - | TRBD1 | TRBV2 | TGTGCCAGCAGGCCGGACAGGGGGCTAACCGGGGAGCTGTTTTTT | CASRPDRGLTGELFF
TRBJ2-5 | - | TRBD1 | TRBV9 | TGTGCCAGCAGCGTCGCCGGGACAGGGGGCAGGGAGACCCAGTACTTC | CASSVAGTGGRETQYF
TRBJ2-2 | once | - | TRBV5-1 | TGCGCCAGCAGCTTGGTAGGGGCGATACACACCGGGGAGCTGTTTTTT | CASSLVGAIHTGELFF
TRBJ2-7 | - | TRBD2 | TRBV28 | TGTGCCACCGTGGGAGGGTCGTCCTACGAGCAGTACTTC | CATVGGSSYEQYF
TRBJ2-7 | - | TRBD1 | TRBV5-4 | TGTGCCAGCAGCTTTTACAGGGGGCACGAGCAGTACTTC | CASSFYRGHEQYF
TRBJ1-1 | - | - | TRBV28 | TGTGCCAGCAGTTTAGGGGGACTTGAAGCTTTCTTT | CASSLGGLEAFF
TRBJ2-1 | - | - | TRBV6-4 | TGTGCCAGCAGTCCAACAGGGGGGGCTTACAATGAGCAGTTCTTC | CASSPTGGAYNEQFF
TRBJ2-1 | - | - | TRBV7-3 | TGTGCCAGCAGCTTGGGGGGAGTGGGCTACAATGAGCAGTTCTTC | CASSLGGVGYNEQFF
TRBJ1-6 | - | TRBD1 | TRBV6-5 | TGTGCCAGCAGACGAGGGACAGGGGAGTCACCCCTCCACTTT | CASRRGTGESPLHF
TRBJ1-3 | - | TRBD1 | TRBV18 | TGTGCCAGCTCACTGGGACAGGGAGACTCTGGAAACACCATATATTTT | CASSLGQGDSGNTIYF
TRBJ2-7 | few | TRBD2 | TRBV29-1 | TGCAGCGTTGTTCTTAGCGGGACGGGTTACGAGCAGTACTTC | CSVVLSGTGYEQYF
TRBJ1-2 | - | - | TRBV4-3 | TGCGCCAGCAGCCAAGAGCTGCAGTCCTCCCTCTATGGCTACACCTTC | CASSQELQSSLYGYTF